The 2 T cell receptor beta chains listed next were all sequenced from one sample in a study of blood T cell repertoires in COVID-19. Sequenced by immunoSEQ multiplex PCR; TCRdb stores in-frame clones only, minus some. The sample carries more than 300,000 clones, under 90% recorded once. Sample: peripheral blood. These receptor sequences come from a woman in her 30s with COVID-19, enrolled during active disease.

The V and J genes are TRBV11-3 and TRBJ1-4, with 8 positions matching TRBD1. CDR1 and CDR2 (germline): SGHNT, YENEEA. With V trimmed by 5 bases and J by 11 bases, 7 bases remained unmatched. There are 13 residues in the CDR3. CDR3 sequence: CASSPGTGGKLFF. The CDR3 DNA reads as TGTGCCAGCAGCCCGGGGACAGGCGGGAAACTGTTTTTT.

V and J are TRBV7-8 and TRBJ2-7, with a tentative D call TRBD2 (6 bases). From germline, CDR1 is SGHVS and CDR2 FQNEAQ. CDR3 length equals 14 residues. Trimming pared 3 bases from V and 2 bases from J, leaving 11 bases between. CDR3 residues: CASSFVGGAYEQYF. CDR3 sequence (DNA): TGTGCCAGCAGCTTCGTGGGGGGAGCCTACGAGCAGTACTTC.